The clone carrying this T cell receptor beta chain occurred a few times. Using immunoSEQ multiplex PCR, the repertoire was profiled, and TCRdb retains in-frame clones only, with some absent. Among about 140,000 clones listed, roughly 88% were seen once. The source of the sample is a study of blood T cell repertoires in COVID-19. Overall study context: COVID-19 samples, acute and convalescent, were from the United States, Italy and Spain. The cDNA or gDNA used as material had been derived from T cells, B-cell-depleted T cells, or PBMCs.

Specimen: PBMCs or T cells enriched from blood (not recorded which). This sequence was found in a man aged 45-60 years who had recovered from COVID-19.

The CDR3 spells CASSPATSRETFF. Written as DNA, the CDR3 is TGTGCCAGCAGCCCGGCTACTTCTAGGGAGACTTTCTTT. V and J are TRBV11-2 and TRBJ1-1; no reliable D call. Trimming left V 5 bases short and J 12 bases short, with 19 bases between. Germline assignment: CDR1 SGHAT and CDR2 FQNNGV. The CDR3 contains 13 residues.